Presented here are 17 T cell receptor beta chains from one specimen sequenced in a study of blood T cells in healthy people across ages. A second PCR, run for 7 to 11 cycles, used a sample-barcoded 5' primer plus a J-beta primer mix. TCRdb itself ran the 5' RACE reads through MiXCR, one entry per CDR3 protein. The data hold approximately 1,700,000 distinct CDR3 sequences, with about 39% observed a single time. The sample was blood. These receptors originate from a human donor in good health.

The chain combines TRBV7-9 with TRBJ1-1, with TRBD1 matching over 8 bases. In germline, CDR1 is SEHNR, CDR2 FQNEAQ (reference sequence). J was trimmed by 6 bases and V by 0 bases; bases with no gene match: 3. The CDR3 contains 14 residues. The CDR3: CASSLASGQAEAFF. The CDR3 DNA sequence: TGTGCCAGCAGCTTAGCATCGGGACAGGCTGAAGCTTTCTTT.

This clonotype was recorded a few times. The chain joins TRBV20-1 to TRBJ2-7; TRBD1 is a possible D gene (6 bases). The last part of the DNA fits TRBJ2-5 better; the J call may be wrong. The V gene's germline CDR1 is DFQATT and CDR2 SNEGSKA (reference sequence). The CDR3 consists of 14 residues. Here the CDR3 reads CSARDFWDIETQYF. The DNA of the CDR3 is TGCAGTGCTAGAGATTTCTGGGACATCGAGACCCAGTACTTC.

This chain joins TRBV5-1 and TRBJ2-7; 8 nucleotides align to TRBD1. CDR1 is SGHRS, CDR2 YFSETQ, per germline. V shed 4 bases, J shed 5 bases, and the junction held 8 bases outside the gene matches. This CDR3 has 14 amino acids. The CDR3 DNA sequence: TGCGCCAGCAGCGACGGACAGGGTCCCAACGAGCAGTACTTC. Amino acids: CASSDGQGPNEQYF.

The chain links TRBV19 to TRBJ2-1, with a possible D match to TRBD2 (6 bases). CDR1 is LNHDA and CDR2 is SQIVND in the germline V gene (reference sequence). CDR3 size: 16 residues. Trimming removed 1 base from V and 3 bases from J, with 13 bases in between. The CDR3 loop is CASSIAIGEDYNEQFF. In nucleotides, the CDR3 is TGTGCCAGTAGTATAGCGATAGGGGAGGACTACAATGAGCAGTTCTTC.

The genes are TRBV10-3 and TRBJ1-1; no clear D gene. Germline V lookup: CDR1 ENHRY, CDR2 SYGVKD. There are 13 residues in the CDR3. The germline V and J ends were trimmed by 1 base and 6 bases, with 9 bases remaining between them. CDR3 nucleotide sequence: TGTGCCATCAGTGAGTTGGCCTTAGCTGAAGCTTTCTTT. Translating gives CAISELALAEAFF.

V gene TRBV6-6 combines with J gene TRBJ2-3; 7 bases map to TRBD1. Germline V CDR1 and CDR2: MNHNY, SVGAGI (reference sequence). CDR3 length equals 17 residues. V gave up 2 bases and J gave up 6 bases; unmatched junction bases: 14. CDR3 DNA sequence: TGTGCCAGCAGTTACCCAGGGACAGACCCCCGTGTGGATACGCAGTATTTT. The encoded protein is CASSYPGTDPRVDTQYF.

The J gene is TRBJ1-2, the V gene TRBV7-9; weak D call: TRBD1 (6 bases). Germline loops: CDR1 SEHNR, CDR2 FQNEAQ (reference sequence). This CDR3 has 13 residues. Trimming removed 5 bases at V and 8 bases at J, with 15 bases between. CDR3 amino acids: CASSPQGSIGYTF. CDR3 bases: TGTGCCAGCAGCCCTCAGGGGAGTATCGGCTACACCTTC.

This clonotype showed up just a few times. CDR3 nucleotide sequence: TGCAGCGCGACCCGGACAGGGAATTCCTACGAGCAGTACTTC. Translation: CSATRTGNSYEQYF. The rearrangement uses TRBV29-1 and TRBJ2-7; TRBD1 matches 8 bases. The CDR3 contains 14 residues. Germline V gene data show CDR1 as SQVTM and CDR2 as ANQGSEA. The V gene end was trimmed by 7 bases and the J gene end by 1 base; junction bases not matched to a gene: 9.

This clonotype was detected only a few times. The J gene is TRBJ1-1, the V gene TRBV6-5; D is ambiguous. V was cut by 4 bases and J by 2 bases, with 11 bases left in between. The CDR3 extends over 14 amino acids. The germline CDR1 and CDR2 sequences are MNHEY and SVGAGI. CDR3 coding DNA: TGTGCCAGCAGTTTATTAGGAGCCAACACTGAAGCTTTCTTT. Protein: CASSLLGANTEAFF.

This clonotype came up a few times. V gene TRBV4-3 combines with J gene TRBJ2-3; 12 positions agree with TRBD2. The CDR3 covers 15 residues. From germline, CDR1 is LGHNA and CDR2 YSLEER. V lost 4 bases, J lost 4 bases, and 3 bases stayed unmatched. The CDR3 region has the DNA TGCGCCAGCAGCCCCCTAGCGGGGGGGCCAGATACGCAGTATTTT. Translation: CASSPLAGGPDTQYF.

This clonotype was observed a handful of times. This chain joins TRBV7-3 and TRBJ2-6; D remains unclear. This CDR3 comprises 15 residues. V lost 5 bases, J lost 0 bases, and 8 bases lay in between. In germline, CDR1 is SGHTA, CDR2 FQGTGA. CDR3 in DNA: TGTGCCAGCAGCATAAAAAGCTCTGGGGCCAACGTCCTGACTTTC. Protein: CASSIKSSGANVLTF.

The chain combines TRBV25-1 with TRBJ1-6; possible D gene TRBD1, 5 bases. The CDR3 has 13 residues. Germline V lookup: CDR1 MGHDK, CDR2 SYGVNS. The ends were cut back, 0 bases at V and 10 bases at J, with 7 bases in the middle. As DNA, the CDR3 is TGTGCCAGCAGTGAATATGGGGGATCACCCCTCCACTTT. Its translation: CASSEYGGSPLHF. Supplemented by reference TRBV25-1 and TRBJ1-6, the full variable domain reads EADIYQTPRYLVIGTGKKITLECSQTMGHDKMYWYQQDPGMELHLIHYSYGVNSTEKGDLSSESTVSRIRTEHFPLTLESARPSHTSQYLCASSEYGGSPLHFGNGTRLTVT.

This chain links TRBV6-2 or TRBV6-3 with TRBJ2-1; D not certain. Trimming pared 0 bases from V and 9 bases from J, leaving 9 bases between. The CDR3 covers 13 residues. The germline V gene has CDR1 MNHEY and CDR2 SVGEGT. This CDR3 reads CASSYSNSPEQFF. The CDR3 coding sequence is TGTGCCAGCAGTTACTCGAACAGCCCTGAGCAGTTCTTC.

This clonotype was counted only a few times. The J gene is TRBJ1-5, the V gene TRBV7-2; no definite D call. The CDR3 is 14 amino acids. The V gene's germline CDR1 is SGHTA and CDR2 FQGNSA. The V and J ends lost 2 bases and 1 base respectively, with 6 bases between them. The CDR3 loop reads CASSLWRSNQPQHF. The CDR3 region has the DNA TGTGCCAGCAGCTTATGGCGGAGCAATCAGCCCCAGCATTTT.

This sequence joins TRBV10-3 and TRBJ1-1; possibly TRBD1 for D (5 bases). Germline loops: CDR1 ENHRY, CDR2 SYGVKD. The CDR3 length is 14 residues. Trimming removed 3 bases from V and 1 base from J, with 9 bases in between. CDR3 in DNA: TGTGCCATCAGTGACATGGGGGGGAACACTGAAGCTTTCTTT. Protein: CAISDMGGNTEAFF.

This clonotype occurred a few times. The genes are TRBV20-1 and TRBJ2-3; 9 nucleotides match TRBD2. V was clipped by 3 bases and J by 2 bases; unmatched bases: 3. In germline, CDR1 is DFQATT, CDR2 SNEGSKA (reference sequence). The CDR3 loop spans 14 amino acids. The CDR3 DNA sequence: TGCAGTGCTAGTTCTAGCGGGATCACAGATACGCAGTATTTT. Its protein product is CSASSSGITDTQYF.

This clonotype appeared a few times. The chain has TRBV5-1 and TRBJ2-5; 7 bases map to TRBD2. The germline V gene encodes CDR1 SGHRS and CDR2 YFSETQ. The CDR3 loop spans 13 amino acids. With V trimmed by 4 bases and J by 5 bases, 5 bases remained unmatched. CDR3 DNA: TGCGCCAGCAGCAGGACTAGGTTGGAGACCCAGTACTTC. This encodes CASSRTRLETQYF.